One and the same sample provided the 10 T cell receptor beta chains below, sequenced in a study of CD8 T cells in ankylosing spondylitis. MiXCR, applied by TCRdb to the 5' RACE reads, yields one record per CDR3 protein. The repertoire consists of around 150,000 distinct CDR3 sequences, with around 42% occurring once and the leading ten covering roughly 15%. Sequencing was done on a sample of synovial fluid, either unsorted or a sorted T cell fraction (not recorded which). The receptors derive from a male donor with ankylosing spondylitis.

This clonotype has only a few counts. The chain carries TRBV3-1 and TRBJ2-7; 10 bases are a match to TRBD2. The germline V gene encodes CDR1 LGHDT and CDR2 YNNKEL (reference sequence). This CDR3 has 17 amino acids. V dropped 4 bases and J dropped 4; count of bases not matched to a gene: 13. The CDR3 reads CASSPKRPLAGVYEQYF. The CDR3 DNA reads as TGTGCCAGCAGCCCAAAACGTCCCCTAGCGGGGGTGTACGAGCAGTACTTC.

The CDR3 DNA reads as TGTGCCAGCAGCTTAGTAGCTTCCCCTCGGGAGACCCAGTACTTC. Translated: CASSLVASPRETQYF. The J gene is TRBJ2-5, the V gene TRBV7-7, with D unclear. This CDR3 is built from 15 residues. CDR1 and CDR2 from the germline V gene are SSHAT and FNYEAQ (reference sequence). V gave up 1 base and J gave up 5 bases, with 14 bases separating them.

This chain joins TRBV12-3 or TRBV12-4 and TRBJ2-7; D is undetermined. This CDR3 has 12 residues. Trimming removed 1 base at V and 6 bases at J, with 7 bases between. The CDR3 protein is CASSLGVLEQYF. The CDR3 DNA reads TGTGCCAGCAGTTTAGGGGTACTCGAGCAGTACTTC.

The rearrangement uses TRBV4-3 and TRBJ2-7; D might be TRBD2 (5 bases). The germline CDR1 and CDR2 sequences are LGHNA and YSLEER. Trimming removed 1 base at V and 2 bases at J, with 9 bases between. The CDR3 consists of 14 residues. CDR3 bases: TGCGCCAGCAGCCAAGGTAGAGGGACCTACGAGCAGTACTTC. It is translated as CASSQGRGTYEQYF.

The V and J genes are TRBV27 and TRBJ2-2; D ambiguous. V was cut by 11 bases and J by 4 bases, with 14 bases left in between. The CDR3 is made up of 13 amino acids. CDR1 MNHEY and CDR2 SMNVEV come from the germline V gene (reference sequence). CDR3 nucleotide sequence: TGTGCCTGTTCCTCCTTCCCCACCGGGGAGCTGTTTTTT. It specifies CACSSFPTGELFF.

In its sample, this clonotype was seen a few times. The J gene is TRBJ1-2, the V gene TRBV10-3; D gene unclear. CDR1 and CDR2 (germline): ENHRY, SYGVKD. The CDR3 contains 11 residues. V lost 6 bases and J 3 bases, leaving 5 bases between the germline ends. This CDR3 is CAISGDYGYTF. The CDR3 DNA follows: TGTGCCATCAGCGGGGACTATGGCTACACCTTC.

The chain has TRBV12-3 or TRBV12-4 and TRBJ2-7; D possibly corresponds to TRBD2 (5 bases). The CDR3 has 17 amino acids. V was clipped by 3 bases and J by 4 bases, with 22 bases between them. The CDR3 region is CASSFPPRPGERYEQYF. The CDR3 DNA follows: TGTGCCAGCAGTTTCCCACCTCGGCCTGGGGAGAGGTACGAGCAGTACTTC.

The chain joins TRBV27 to TRBJ2-7, with a possible D match to TRBD1 (6 bases). Germline V gene data show CDR1 as MNHEY and CDR2 as SMNVEV (reference sequence). The CDR3 is 13 residues long. The V and J ends lost 6 bases and 4 bases respectively, with 13 bases between them. The CDR3 bases are TGTGCCAGCAGCTCGGGACATACGTACGAGCAGTACTTC. This encodes CASSSGHTYEQYF.

This clonotype has just a few counts. This chain links TRBV4-2 with TRBJ2-2; D call uncertain. V gave up 0 bases and J gave up 5 bases, with 13 bases separating them. Germline-derived CDR1 and CDR2 are LGHNA and YNFKEQ. This CDR3 region has 16 residues. The CDR3 sequence is CASSQDRTLRTGELFF. The CDR3 region has the DNA TGTGCCAGCAGCCAAGATCGGACCCTGAGAACCGGGGAGCTGTTTTTT.

This rearrangement joins TRBV20-1 to TRBJ1-1; D is unresolved. V lost 6 bases and J 4 bases, leaving 15 bases between the germline ends. The CDR3 consists of 13 residues. CDR1 and CDR2 (germline): DFQATT, SNEGSKA (reference sequence). CDR3 in DNA: TGCAGTGCCAAGAAAGCCGGGCCCACTGAAGCTTTCTTT. Its protein product is CSAKKAGPTEAFF.